This T cell receptor (beta chain) is drawn from a study of blood T cell repertoires in COVID-19. Study-level background: PBMCs, B-cell-depleted T cells, or T cells provided the cDNA or gDNA that made up the material.

V shed 4 bases and J shed 4 bases, with 7 bases lying between them. CDR3 length: 12 amino acids. Germline CDR1 reads MNHEY; CDR2 reads SVGEGT. TCRdb keeps only in-frame clones here, not all; method: immunoSEQ multiplex PCR. This table holds roughly 240,000 clones, roughly 82% found once. This rearrangement joins TRBV6-2 or TRBV6-3 to TRBJ1-2; no definite D call. The specimen was peripheral blood. The TCR sequence derives from a woman in her 70s with acute or convalescent COVID-19. DNA of the CDR3: TGTGCCAGCAGTTTCACAGTCTATGGCTACACCTTC. It specifies CASSFTVYGYTF.